This T cell receptor (beta chain) is drawn from a study of cytomegalovirus exposure and HLA in healthy donors. Primers for the PCR totalled 60 Vbeta and 13 Jbeta. How the authors handled the data: Unique TCR beta chains totaled approximately 83 million in a later count, with roughly 11 million of them shared. Data came from immunoSEQ multiplex PCR; TCRdb stores just in-frame clones and leaves some out. That table supplies the V and J calls and clone size; D and trimming were determined from the DNA. The sample includes fewer than 85,000 clones. Sequencing used PBMCs. The sequence came from a man aged 25 to 40 in good health and CMV-seronegative.

CDR3 region: CASSLVAGSNNEQFF. The DNA for the CDR3 is TGCGCCAGCAGCTTGGTAGCGGGCAGTAACAATGAGCAGTTCTTC. V gene TRBV5-1 combines with J gene TRBJ2-1, with 7 bases fitting TRBD2. V lost 0 bases and J lost 5; bases outside the gene matches: 5. CDR1 is SGHRS and CDR2 is YFSETQ in the germline V gene. The CDR3 is made up of 15 amino acids.